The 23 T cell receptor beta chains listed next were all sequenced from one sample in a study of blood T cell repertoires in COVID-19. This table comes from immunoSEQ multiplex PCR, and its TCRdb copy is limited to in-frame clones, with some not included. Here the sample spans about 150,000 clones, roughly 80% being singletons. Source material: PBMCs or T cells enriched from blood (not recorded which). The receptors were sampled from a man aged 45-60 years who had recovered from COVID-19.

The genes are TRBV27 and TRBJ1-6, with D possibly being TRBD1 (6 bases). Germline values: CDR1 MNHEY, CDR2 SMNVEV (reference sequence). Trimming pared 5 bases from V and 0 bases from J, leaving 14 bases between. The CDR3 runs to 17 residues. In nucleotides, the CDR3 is TGTGCCAGCAGTCTGGGGACACCAATCTCCTATAATTCACCCCTCCACTTT. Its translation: CASSLGTPISYNSPLHF.

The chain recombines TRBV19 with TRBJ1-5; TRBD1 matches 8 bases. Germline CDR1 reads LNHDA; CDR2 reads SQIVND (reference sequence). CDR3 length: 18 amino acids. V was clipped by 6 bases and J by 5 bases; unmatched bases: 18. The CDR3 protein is CASSLLGTGNLAYQPQHF. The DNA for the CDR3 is TGTGCCAGTAGCCTACTCGGGACAGGTAATTTGGCCTATCAGCCCCAGCATTTT.

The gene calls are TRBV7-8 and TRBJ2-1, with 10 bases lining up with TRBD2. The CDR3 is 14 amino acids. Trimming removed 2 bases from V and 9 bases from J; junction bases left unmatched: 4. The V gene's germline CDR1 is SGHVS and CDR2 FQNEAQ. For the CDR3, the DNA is TGTGCCAGCAGCTTACTAGCGGGGGAGCGTGAGCAGTTCTTC. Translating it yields CASSLLAGEREQFF. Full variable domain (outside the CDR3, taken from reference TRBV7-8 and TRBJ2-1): GAGVSQSPRYKVAKRGQDVALRCDPISGHVSLFWYQQALGQGPEFLTYFQNEAQLDKSGLPSDRFFAERPEGSVSTLKIQRTQQEDSAVYLCASSLLAGEREQFFGPGTRLTVL.

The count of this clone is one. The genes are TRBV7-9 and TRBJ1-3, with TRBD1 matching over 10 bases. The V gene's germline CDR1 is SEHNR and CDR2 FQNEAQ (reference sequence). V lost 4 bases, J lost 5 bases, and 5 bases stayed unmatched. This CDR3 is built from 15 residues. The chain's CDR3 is CASSSDRGRRNTIYF. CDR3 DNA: TGTGCCAGCAGCTCTGACAGGGGGCGCCGAAACACCATATATTTT.

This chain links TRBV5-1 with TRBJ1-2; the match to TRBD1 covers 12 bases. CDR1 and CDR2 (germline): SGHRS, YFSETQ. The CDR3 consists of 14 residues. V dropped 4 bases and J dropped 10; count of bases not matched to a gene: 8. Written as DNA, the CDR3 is TGCGCCAGCAGCGGAGGGACAGGGGGCCTTCTCTACACCTTC. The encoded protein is CASSGGTGGLLYTF.

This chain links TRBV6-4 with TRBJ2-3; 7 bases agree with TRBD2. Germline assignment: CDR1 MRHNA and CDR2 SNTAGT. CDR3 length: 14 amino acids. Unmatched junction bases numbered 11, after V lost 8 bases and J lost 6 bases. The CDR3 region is CASAPSGALDTQYF. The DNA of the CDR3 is TGTGCCAGCGCCCCTAGCGGTGCATTGGATACGCAGTATTTT.

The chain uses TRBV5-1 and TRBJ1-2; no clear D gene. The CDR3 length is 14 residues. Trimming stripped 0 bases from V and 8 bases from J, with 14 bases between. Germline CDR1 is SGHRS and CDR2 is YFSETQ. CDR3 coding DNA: TGCGCCAGCAGCTTGGGGGTAACGGGAGTCGGCTACACCTTC. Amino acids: CASSLGVTGVGYTF.

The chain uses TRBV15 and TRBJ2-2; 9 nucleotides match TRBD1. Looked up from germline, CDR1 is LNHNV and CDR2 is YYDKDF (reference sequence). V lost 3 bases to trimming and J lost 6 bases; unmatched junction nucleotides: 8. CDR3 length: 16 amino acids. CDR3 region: CATSSGQGLGPGELFF. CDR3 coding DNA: TGTGCCACCAGCAGTGGACAGGGGTTAGGTCCCGGGGAGCTGTTTTTT.

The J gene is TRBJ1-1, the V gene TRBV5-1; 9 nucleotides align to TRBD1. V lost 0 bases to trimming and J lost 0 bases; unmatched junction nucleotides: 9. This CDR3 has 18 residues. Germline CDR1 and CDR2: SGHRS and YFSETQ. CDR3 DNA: TGCGCCAGCAGCTTGGCCCAGGGACAGGGTTCAGTGAACACTGAAGCTTTCTTT. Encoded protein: CASSLAQGQGSVNTEAFF.

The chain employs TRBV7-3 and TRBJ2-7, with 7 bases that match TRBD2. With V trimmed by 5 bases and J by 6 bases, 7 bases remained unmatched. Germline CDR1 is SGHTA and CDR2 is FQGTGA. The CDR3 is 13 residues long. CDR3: CASSPNGGGEQYF. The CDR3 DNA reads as TGTGCCAGCAGCCCCAATGGGGGGGGCGAGCAGTACTTC. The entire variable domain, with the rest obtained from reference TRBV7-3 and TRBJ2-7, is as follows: GAGVSQTPSNKVTEKGKYVELRCDPISGHTALYWYRQSLGQGPEFLIYFQGTGAADDSGLPNDRFFAVRPEGSVSTLKIQRTERGDSAVYLCASSPNGGGEQYFGPGTRLTVT.

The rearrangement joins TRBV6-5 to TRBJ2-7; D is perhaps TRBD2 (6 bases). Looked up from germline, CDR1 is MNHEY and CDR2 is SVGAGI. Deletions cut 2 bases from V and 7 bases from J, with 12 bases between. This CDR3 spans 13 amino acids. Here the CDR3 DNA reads TGTGCCAGCAGTTACCCCGGGGGAAAGGAGCAGTACTTC. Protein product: CASSYPGGKEQYF.

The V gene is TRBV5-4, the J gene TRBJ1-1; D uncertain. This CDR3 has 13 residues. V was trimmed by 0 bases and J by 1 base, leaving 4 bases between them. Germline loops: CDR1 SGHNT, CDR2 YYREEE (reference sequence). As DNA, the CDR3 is TGTGCCAGCAGCTTGGCAGAGAACACTGAAGCTTTCTTT. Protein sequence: CASSLAENTEAFF.

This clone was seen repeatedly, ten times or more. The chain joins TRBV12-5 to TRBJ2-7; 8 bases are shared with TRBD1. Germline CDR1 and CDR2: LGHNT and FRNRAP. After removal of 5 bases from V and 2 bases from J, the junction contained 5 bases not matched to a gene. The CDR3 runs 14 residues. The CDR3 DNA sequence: TGTGCTAGTGGTCACCGGACAGGGCCCTACGAGCAGTACTTC. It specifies CASGHRTGPYEQYF.

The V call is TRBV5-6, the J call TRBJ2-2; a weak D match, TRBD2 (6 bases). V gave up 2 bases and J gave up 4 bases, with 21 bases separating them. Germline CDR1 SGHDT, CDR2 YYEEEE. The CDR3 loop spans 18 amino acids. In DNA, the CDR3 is TGTGCCAGCAGCTTCACATGGGTTAGCGGTAAAATCACCGGGGAGCTGTTTTTT. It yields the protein CASSFTWVSGKITGELFF.

The chain's CDR3 is CASSLFGGGASGANVLTF. DNA for the CDR3: TGTGCCAGCAGCTTATTCGGTGGGGGGGCGTCAGGGGCCAACGTCCTGACTTTC. The V call is TRBV7-2, the J call TRBJ2-6; D might be TRBD2 (7 bases). The germline V gene has CDR1 SGHTA and CDR2 FQGNSA. V was shortened by 2 bases and J by 4 bases, with 18 bases between the two germline ends. The CDR3 has 18 residues.

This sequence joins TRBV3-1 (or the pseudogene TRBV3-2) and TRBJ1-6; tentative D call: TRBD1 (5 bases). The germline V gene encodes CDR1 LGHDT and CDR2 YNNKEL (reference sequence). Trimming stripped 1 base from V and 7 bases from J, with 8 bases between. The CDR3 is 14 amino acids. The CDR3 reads CASSQGQLNSPLHF. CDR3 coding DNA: TGTGCCAGCAGCCAAGGACAGTTAAATTCACCCCTCCACTTT.

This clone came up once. CDR3 protein: CASTPRTDMNTEAFF. The CDR3 region has the DNA TGTGCCAGCACACCACGGACGGACATGAACACTGAAGCTTTCTTT. The chain is built from TRBV27 and TRBJ1-1; a weak D match, TRBD1 (5 bases). The germline V gene has CDR1 MNHEY and CDR2 SMNVEV (reference sequence). V lost 7 bases and J lost 0, with 15 bases in between. The CDR3 runs to 15 residues.

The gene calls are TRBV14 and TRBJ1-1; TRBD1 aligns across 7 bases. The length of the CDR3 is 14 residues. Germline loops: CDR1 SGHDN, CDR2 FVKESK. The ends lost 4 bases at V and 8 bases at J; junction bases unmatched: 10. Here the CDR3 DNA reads TGTGCCAGCAGCCCTCGACAGGGAACTTCCGAAGCTTTCTTT. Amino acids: CASSPRQGTSEAFF.

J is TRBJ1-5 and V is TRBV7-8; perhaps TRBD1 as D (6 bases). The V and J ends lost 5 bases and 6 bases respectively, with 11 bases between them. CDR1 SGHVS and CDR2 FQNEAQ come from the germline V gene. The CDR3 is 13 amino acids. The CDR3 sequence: CASSPTGFQPQHF. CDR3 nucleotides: TGTGCCAGCAGCCCAACAGGGTTTCAGCCCCAGCATTTT.

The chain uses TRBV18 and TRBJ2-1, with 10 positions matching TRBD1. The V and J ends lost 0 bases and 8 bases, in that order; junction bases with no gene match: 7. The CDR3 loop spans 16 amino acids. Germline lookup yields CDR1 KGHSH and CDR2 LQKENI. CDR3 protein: CASSPPRTGGRDEQFF. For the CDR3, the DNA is TGTGCCAGCTCACCACCTCGGACAGGGGGAAGGGATGAGCAGTTCTTC.

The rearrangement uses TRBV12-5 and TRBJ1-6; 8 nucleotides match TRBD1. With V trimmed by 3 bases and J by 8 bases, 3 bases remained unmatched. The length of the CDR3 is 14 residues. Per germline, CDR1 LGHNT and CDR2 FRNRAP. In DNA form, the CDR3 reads TGTGCTAGTGGTTTTGGACAGGGTGATTCACCCCTCCACTTT. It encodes CASGFGQGDSPLHF.

The CDR3 loop reads CASVTGHIYEQYF. Here the CDR3 DNA reads TGTGCCAGCGTCACAGGTCATATCTACGAGCAGTACTTC. V usage is TRBV6-5 and J usage is TRBJ2-7; weak D call: TRBD1 (5 bases). Trimming stripped 8 bases from V and 3 bases from J, with 14 bases between. This CDR3 is 13 amino acids long. Germline V lookup: CDR1 MNHEY, CDR2 SVGAGI.

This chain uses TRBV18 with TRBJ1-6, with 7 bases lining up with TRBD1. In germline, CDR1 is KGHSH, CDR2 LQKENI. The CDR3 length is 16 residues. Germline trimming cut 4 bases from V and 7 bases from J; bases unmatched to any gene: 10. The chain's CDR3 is CASSLVFETGNSPLHF. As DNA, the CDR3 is TGTGCCAGCTCACTTGTTTTCGAGACAGGGAATTCACCCCTCCACTTT.